The entry below gives a single TCR beta chain sequence along with its context. Its specificity is unknown. TCRdb re-derived calls from the reads in MiXCR, one entry per CDR3 protein. The data show more than 400,000 distinct CDR3 sequences, about 26% seen once. The data were taken from a study of T cell repertoires in cytomegalovirus infection. Overall study: Public TCR beta signatures indicated both CMV infection and matching HLA type. Points from the study as a whole: Identification of carriers of CMV plus the relevant HLA was performed using cumulative public TCR beta family frequency. Dominating the ex vivo response were HLA-C-restricted CMV-specific TCR beta clonotypes.

V gave up 1 base and J gave up 6 bases, with 16 bases separating them. This CDR3 has 16 amino acids. The V gene's germline CDR1 is MNHEY and CDR2 SMNVEV (reference sequence). The chain carries TRBV27 and TRBJ2-1; the D gene is possibly TRBD1 (5 bases). Sequencing was carried out using PBMCs. The receptor's source is a human donor in good health (CMV status not recorded). Some clones in this sample may be carry-over from other donors' samples. The CDR3: CASSLLAGKGLNEQFF. CDR3 nucleotide sequence: TGTGCCAGCAGTTTATTGGCAGGGAAGGGGCTCAATGAGCAGTTCTTC.